This T cell receptor (beta chain) was found in a study of breast tumors, draining lymph nodes, adjacent tissues listed by TCRdb under 2016. About the study as a whole: The study compared TCR beta repertoires across tumor, adjacent nontumor tissue and axillary lymph nodes from breast cancer patients. In human breast cancer, the study set out to evaluate how tumor, surrounding tissue and draining lymph node repertoires relate to one another and whether T cells may move between these sites. Study-level results and caveats: Tumor and nontumor tissue repertoires were significantly more similar in luminal-like than in basal-like breast cancer. The conclusion that tumor T cells originate in lymph nodes was framed as consistent with a hypothesis rather than directly demonstrated. The data were considered consistent with the idea that most tumor T cells come from the lymph node and then expand in tumor tissue. Tumor T-cell repertoires showed less diversity than lymph node repertoires and more diversity than nontumor tissue repertoires, and tumor T-cell repertoires showed preferential V and J gene usage.

CDR1 KGHSH and CDR2 LQKENI were looked up in the germline V gene. The CDR3 has 13 amino acids, counting both end residues. Only the CDR3 region is kept as DNA, spanning 39 bases read in frame from base 1. V trim: 6 bases; J trim: 9 bases; unmatched bases: 10. The run used an Illumina HiSeq 2000. TCR beta chain libraries were generated by multiplex PCR amplification. The amplified TCR beta chain products were analyzed by high-throughput sequencing. In-frame beta chains were kept once TCRdb had trimmed the public reads at Q25 with fastp and called clones with MiXCR. CDR3 protein sequences are deduplicated, and each keeps its most common genes and DNA. The table for this sample lists 150,000 to 200,000 distinct CDR3 sequences; 33% of them were counted only once. Of the sample, around 4.5% is held by the ten largest clones. As for this clonotype: The antigen it recognizes is unknown. As the CDR3 is not closed by the conserved phenylalanine or tryptophan, this likely results from a read error.

Lymph node samples were obtained from the axillary draining lymph nodes of breast cancer patients. In this chain, TRBV18 is recombined with TRBJ2-7; 8 of the junction bases match TRBD1. This TCR was sampled from a female donor with breast cancer. Some clones in this sample may be carry-over from other donors' samples. The sequenced sample consisted of axillary lymph node tissue. The CDR3 protein: CASSLTGDNGQYL. The bases read TGTGCCAGCTCCCTGACAGGGGATAACGGGCAGTACCTC.